This TCR beta chain was recovered during a study of CD8 T cells in Susac syndrome. Sequencing of TCR beta was undertaken in CD8+ and CD4+ T cells derived from blood. The patients who served as multiple sclerosis controls were treatment-naive and had stable or active relapsing-remitting disease that fulfilled the revised McDonald criteria. TEMRA cells were FACS-enriched, with CD8+ and CD4+ T cells isolated negatively. When the RNA was reverse transcribed, random hexamers were used with an input of roughly 0.45 to 1 ug. immunoSEQ multiplex PCR amplified TCR beta CDR3 across 54 Vbeta, 13 Jbeta. Each CDR3 protein gets one entry after TCRdb re-called the immunoSEQ multiplex PCR reads with MiXCR. The top ten hold roughly 0.17% of the sample, which has around 270,000 distinct CDR3 sequences, 75% to 90% seen once. Germline values: CDR1 SGHRS, CDR2 YFSETQ. The CDR3 runs 15 residues. The junction had 9 bases not matched to a gene; V was cut back by 1 base and J by 10 bases.

The TCR comes from a human donor with multiple sclerosis. Sequencing was performed on CD8+ T cells from PBMCs. This chain uses TRBV5-1 with TRBJ2-1, with 9 bases aligning to TRBD2. The CDR3 DNA sequence: TGCGCCAGCAGCTTGATATTAGCGGGGGCTCCGGAGCAGTTCTTC. It codes for CASSLILAGAPEQFF.